The T cell receptor (beta chain) under discussion was sequenced for a study of cytomegalovirus exposure and HLA in healthy donors. A multiplex PCR was run with 60 Vbeta primers and 13 Jbeta primers. Only in-frame clones appear in the TCRdb table, and some are missing; sequencing was by immunoSEQ multiplex PCR. The sample yields around 200,000 clones, 82% seen once. CDR1 is MGHRA and CDR2 is YSYEKL in the germline V gene. V lost 4 bases and J lost 3; bases outside the gene matches: 12. This CDR3 is built from 17 residues. The sequenced sample consisted of PBMCs. The chain joins TRBV4-1 to TRBJ2-7; 10 nucleotides match TRBD2. This clonotype was obtained from a man aged 35-49 years in good health and CMV-seropositive. CDR3 nucleotide sequence: TGCGCCAGCAGCCTAAACGCCGGGACTAGCGAGCGCTACGAGCAGTACTTC. It encodes CASSLNAGTSERYEQYF.